This T cell receptor beta chain was identified in a study of OX40 agonist ivuxolimab in advanced cancers. About the study: Of the participants, around 43% had some prior anti-PD-1, anti-PD-L1 or anti-CTLA-4 therapy, which was allowed. Findings and caveats of the study: The antigen specificity of the peripheral T cells (those that were expanded) was not determined. Certain nonresponders additionally had low normalized T-cell clonal expansion. Those patients achieving a partial response at 0.1-3.0 mg/kg showed among the lowest clonal expansion.

Deletions cut 2 bases from V and 1 base from J, with 6 bases between. This CDR3 region has 13 residues. Germline values: CDR1 SGHRS, CDR2 YFSETQ. Clones were read by immunoSEQ multiplex PCR, and TCRdb kept only the in-frame ones, dropping some. The sample lists 55,000 to 85,000 clones, approximately 81% occurring once. This clone has just a few counts. The antigen remains unidentified. This clonotype was sampled from an adult with an advanced solid tumor such as melanoma, head and neck, liver or kidney cancer. The chain employs TRBV5-1 and TRBJ1-1; D remains unclear. The material was CD4+ or CD8+ T cells sorted from blood, obtained in a trial of the OX40 agonist ivuxolimab. The CDR3 coding sequence is TGCGCCAGCAGCTTCAAAGGGAACACTGAAGCTTTCTTT. Its protein is CASSFKGNTEAFF.